These T cell receptor beta chains were read from a single sample in a study of blood T cell repertoires in COVID-19. TCRdb's table, derived via immunoSEQ multiplex PCR, lists solely in-frame clones and lacks some. The data contain over 110,000 clones, under 80% of them singletons. Sequenced sample: peripheral blood. The source is a man aged 80 or over with acute or convalescent COVID-19. CDR3s include the opening cysteine and the closing phenylalanine or tryptophan. Each record gives: clone size, V gene, J gene, CDR3 protein. Expanded clones get a size class; other rows say once, few or many, or leave the size out.

>few|TRBV11-2|TRBJ1-4
CASSLLPRDEKLFF
>.|TRBV7-3|TRBJ1-1
CASSLTGQPNTEAFF
>.|TRBV7-6|TRBJ2-1
CASSSRGGLGDEQFF
>.|TRBV6-2/TRBV6-3|TRBJ2-3
CASSYPSSGRPTSTDTQYF
>.|TRBV3-1/TRBV3-2|TRBJ1-6
CASSQRDRDSPLHF
>.|TRBV5-1|TRBJ2-7
CASSLVVTGTYEQYF
>once|TRBV4-2|TRBJ2-3
CASSQETGTSAHTQYF
>.|TRBV19|TRBJ2-7
CASGYRDSGEQYF
>once|TRBV30|TRBJ2-1
CAWSRGVWDEQFF
>.|TRBV12-5|TRBJ2-1
CASGLVGGAGALNEQFF
>.|TRBV6-5|TRBJ2-3
CASSPRGTYTQYF
>.|TRBV19|TRBJ2-7
CASEGRDRDHEQYF
>.|TRBV11-2|TRBJ2-6
CASSGQGAYGANVLTF
>.|TRBV6-5|TRBJ2-1
CASSNRDGFF
>.|TRBV24-1|TRBJ2-5
CATSDSYRVRETQYF
>few|TRBV6-1|TRBJ1-2
CASSEKRTGSGTGGYTF
>.|TRBV3-1/TRBV3-2|TRBJ2-7
CASSRDWEDEQYF
>.|TRBV4-1|TRBJ2-1
CASSPSSGVFNEQFF
>.|TRBV11-2|TRBJ2-1
CASSLGIISGNEQFF
>.|TRBV18|TRBJ1-2
CASTTSRNDPGGYTF
>.|TRBV28|TRBJ2-3
CASSLWDTDRGPSTDTQYF
>.|TRBV4-3|TRBJ2-5
CASSQDLERGGQETQYF